This TCR beta chain derives from a study of T cell responses to AZD1222 COVID-19 vaccine. Study in general: Second-dose schedules of about 4 or about 12 weeks were combined. Overall study results and limits: There were vaccine-associated CD4 TCRs across spike, dominant at 160-218 and 743-854. Spike-specific TCR breadth rose after two AZD1222 doses, and depth rose as well. There were repertoire samples only from the period after the peak T cell response.

The length of the CDR3 is 14 residues. V was shortened by 7 bases and J by 5 bases, with 17 bases between the two germline ends. The germline V gene encodes CDR1 MNHEY and CDR2 SVGAGI. Repertoires were generated with immunoSEQ multiplex PCR, while TCRdb's copy carries only in-frame clones and drops some. The data contain about 170,000 clones, over 90% of them seen just once; the ten biggest clones take up about 3.9%. To note about this clone: The antigen remains unidentified.

The source was peripheral blood, collected on day 0 of AZD1222 vaccination. The sequence derives from an adult in good health. V and J are TRBV6-5 and TRBJ1-1; D remains ambiguous. The CDR3 sequence is CASTSLLLKTEAFF. CDR3 sequence (DNA): TGTGCCAGCACCTCCCTATTGCTAAAGACTGAAGCTTTCTTT.